These 29 T cell receptor beta chains originate from one sample sequenced in a study of T cell responses to AZD1222 COVID-19 vaccine. Sequencing was performed with immunoSEQ multiplex PCR; in TCRdb, only in-frame clones are kept and a portion is missing. Here the sample spans 95,000 to 100,000 clones, 84% being singletons. The material sequenced was peripheral blood, taken 28 days after the second AZD1222 dose. These receptors all come from an adult who received the AZD1222 COVID-19 vaccine.

CDR3 in amino acids: CASSYSRQSTSGYTF. In DNA form, the CDR3 reads TGTGCCAGCAGTTACTCCCGACAGAGTACTAGTGGCTACACCTTC. V and J are TRBV6-5 and TRBJ1-2; D perhaps matches TRBD1 (5 bases). The CDR3 consists of 15 residues. V shed 0 bases and J shed 7 bases, with 15 bases lying between them. Germline assignment: CDR1 MNHEY and CDR2 SVGAGI.

The chain has TRBV6-1 and TRBJ2-2; D remains ambiguous. This CDR3 has 14 amino acids. The V end was cut by 1 base, the J end by 6 bases, with 9 bases between. Germline V lookup: CDR1 MNHNS, CDR2 SASEGT. As DNA, the CDR3 is TGTGCCAGCAGTGAAGGTCTTCGTCCCGGGGAGCTGTTTTTT. Its translation: CASSEGLRPGELFF.

V gene TRBV11-2 combines with J gene TRBJ2-2, with a possible D match to TRBD1 (5 bases). CDR1 and CDR2 (germline): SGHAT, FQNNGV. The CDR3 loop spans 18 amino acids. With 3 bases removed from V and 0 bases from J, the gap between germline ends came to 17 bases. The CDR3 DNA follows: TGTGCCAGCAGCTTGGGCCCAGGGTTTAGGTCGAACACCGGGGAGCTGTTTTTT. This sequence encodes CASSLGPGFRSNTGELFF. The entire variable domain, with the rest obtained from reference TRBV11-2 and TRBJ2-2, is as follows: EAGVAQSPRYKIIEKRQSVAFWCNPISGHATLYWYQQILGQGPKLLIQFQNNGVVDDSQLPKDRFSAERLKGVDSTLKIQPAKLEDSAVYLCASSLGPGFRSNTGELFFGEGSRLTVL.

The chain links TRBV7-9 to TRBJ2-5, with D perhaps TRBD1 (5 bases). The CDR3 consists of 12 residues. The V gene lost 3 bases and the J gene lost 7 bases, with 9 bases spanning the gap. Germline CDR1 reads SEHNR; CDR2 reads FQNEAQ (reference sequence). The CDR3 here is CASSFRVGTQYF. The CDR3 nucleotides are TGTGCCAGCAGCTTCAGGGTGGGGACCCAGTACTTC.

The chain combines TRBV19 with TRBJ1-6; D gene unclear. Trimming left V 6 bases short and J 6 bases short, with 9 bases between. The CDR3 runs to 13 residues. CDR1 and CDR2 from the germline V gene are LNHDA and SQIVND (reference sequence). The CDR3 loop is CASRVSFNSPLHF. The CDR3, as DNA: TGTGCCAGTAGAGTCAGCTTTAATTCACCCCTCCACTTT.

J is TRBJ2-3 and V is TRBV3-1 (or the pseudogene TRBV3-2); perhaps TRBD2 as D (6 bases). The CDR3 extends over 15 amino acids. CDR1 LGHDT and CDR2 YNNKEL come from the germline V gene (reference sequence). Trimming pared 4 bases from V and 3 bases from J, leaving 14 bases between. The CDR3: CASSPQEGRTDTQYF. The CDR3, as DNA: TGTGCCAGCAGCCCCCAGGAGGGGAGGACAGATACGCAGTATTTT.

This clone occurred once. The rearrangement uses TRBV3-1 (or the pseudogene TRBV3-2) and TRBJ1-5; D ambiguous. Per the germline V gene, CDR1 is LGHDT and CDR2 is YNNKEL (reference sequence). This CDR3 spans 14 amino acids. Trimming shortened V by 0 bases and J by 5 bases, and 8 bases separated the two germline ends. CDR3 sequence reads: CASSQDTRYQPQHF. DNA for the CDR3: TGTGCCAGCAGCCAAGATACCAGATATCAGCCCCAGCATTTT.

This chain uses TRBV6-5 with TRBJ1-6; 8 bases are a match to TRBD1. Germline V lookup: CDR1 MNHEY, CDR2 SVGAGI. The length of the CDR3 is 15 residues. The trim removed 8 bases at V and 7 bases at J, leaving 10 bases unmatched. The CDR3 protein is CASETTGTGNSPLHF. CDR3 nucleotides: TGTGCCAGCGAAACTACCGGGACAGGAAATTCACCCCTCCACTTT.

The CDR3 DNA is TGTGCCAGCAGCCGGGACAGCGTTTACAATGAGCAGTTCTTC. Protein product: CASSRDSVYNEQFF. The chain links TRBV27 to TRBJ2-1; 7 bases map to TRBD1. J gave up 4 bases and V 6 bases, and 6 bases lay outside the gene matches. This CDR3 has 14 residues. Germline values: CDR1 MNHEY, CDR2 SMNVEV (reference sequence).

This clone was recorded once. The rearrangement uses TRBV11-3 and TRBJ2-7, with D maybe TRBD2 (5 bases). The CDR3 has 13 residues. Germline loops: CDR1 SGHNT, CDR2 YENEEA. Trimming removed 8 bases from V and 2 bases from J, with 13 bases in between. The CDR3 protein is CASSRVGTYEQYF. For the CDR3, the DNA is TGTGCCAGCTCGCGGGTGGGGACCTACGAGCAGTACTTC.

J is TRBJ2-1 and V is TRBV11-2; 8 bases line up with TRBD2. Germline values: CDR1 SGHAT, CDR2 FQNNGV. The CDR3 is 15 residues long. The J segment lost 5 bases and the V segment lost 4 bases, leaving 7 bases of the junction unmatched. CDR3 coding DNA: TGTGCCAGCAGCTACCGGACTAGCAGGGACAATGAGCAGTTCTTC. Translated, it gives CASSYRTSRDNEQFF.

There are a few counts of this clone. This chain connects TRBV7-2 to TRBJ2-3, with D possibly being TRBD1 (5 bases). Between the trimmed V and J ends, which lost 4 bases and 6 bases, there was a span of 11 bases. The CDR3 is 13 residues long. Germline V CDR1 and CDR2: SGHTA, FQGNSA. CDR3 DNA sequence: TGTGCCAGCAGCTCGACAGCGTTCGATACGCAGTATTTT. Its translation is CASSSTAFDTQYF.

CDR3: CASSVGQNTEAFF. CDR3 DNA: TGTGCCAGCAGCGTGGGACAGAACACTGAAGCTTTCTTT. The chain links TRBV5-4 to TRBJ1-1, with a weak D call TRBD1 (6 bases). CDR3 length: 13 amino acids. The germline V and J ends were trimmed by 4 bases and 1 base, with 8 bases remaining between them. Germline-derived CDR1 and CDR2 are SGHNT and YYREEE (reference sequence). The full variable domain, in which reference TRBV5-4 and TRBJ1-1 provide the parts outside the CDR3, is ETGVTQSPTHLIKTRGQQVTLRCSSQSGHNTVSWYQQALGQGPQFIFQYYREEENGRGNFPPRFSGLQFPNYSSELNVNALELDDSALYLCASSVGQNTEAFFGQGTRLTVV.

This clone occurred a few times. The chain carries TRBV19 and TRBJ1-5; no firm D call. Germline V gene sequence: CDR1 LNHDA, CDR2 SQIVND (reference sequence). This CDR3 contains 15 residues. V lost 5 bases and J lost 5, with 16 bases in between. In DNA, the CDR3 is TGTGCCAGTAGTTCGAGCCAAGGGCGATATCAGCCCCAGCATTTT. Translating gives CASSSSQGRYQPQHF.

The DNA for the CDR3 is TGTGCCAGCAGCTTGCAGGGGTTAAACTATGGCTACACCTTC. Its protein is CASSLQGLNYGYTF. The rearrangement uses TRBV5-4 and TRBJ1-2; perhaps TRBD1 as D (6 bases). The V and J ends lost 1 base and 2 bases respectively, with 9 bases between them. The CDR3 contains 14 residues. Germline V gene data show CDR1 as SGHNT and CDR2 as YYREEE (reference sequence). The full variable domain, its missing parts supplied by reference TRBV5-4 and TRBJ1-2, is ETGVTQSPTHLIKTRGQQVTLRCSSQSGHNTVSWYQQALGQGPQFIFQYYREEENGRGNFPPRFSGLQFPNYSSELNVNALELDDSALYLCASSLQGLNYGYTFGSGTRLTVV.

The rearrangement joins TRBV6-5 to TRBJ1-3; maybe TRBD1 (6 bases). Trimming removed 6 bases from V and 1 base from J, with 13 bases in between. The CDR3 extends over 15 amino acids. The germline V gene encodes CDR1 MNHEY and CDR2 SVGAGI. The CDR3 nucleotides are TGTGCCAGCAGGACAGGTCCCGATTCTGGAAACACCATATATTTT. This codes for CASRTGPDSGNTIYF.

In its sample, this clone was seen a few times. The chain has TRBV18 and TRBJ1-3; D call uncertain. Germline loops: CDR1 KGHSH, CDR2 LQKENI. The CDR3 runs 13 residues. Trimming removed 8 bases from V and 2 bases from J, with 10 bases in between. The CDR3 DNA is TGTGCCAGCACTGAGACTCCTGGAAACACCATATATTTT. The encoded protein is CASTETPGNTIYF.

V and J are TRBV3-1 (or the pseudogene TRBV3-2) and TRBJ2-6, with no clear D. From germline, CDR1 is LGHDT and CDR2 YNNKEL (reference sequence). The V gene lost 7 bases and the J gene lost 0 bases, with 10 bases spanning the gap. The CDR3 totals 15 residues. The CDR3 DNA follows: TGTGCCAGCACCCCGCAAGTCTCTGGGGCCAACGTCCTGACTTTC. Translating gives CASTPQVSGANVLTF.

The rearrangement joins TRBV7-8 to TRBJ2-7; 8 bases are a match to TRBD2. This CDR3 region has 14 residues. Trimming removed 6 bases from V and 3 bases from J; junction bases left unmatched: 7. Germline CDR1 is SGHVS and CDR2 is FQNEAQ. The CDR3 sequence is CASRTGTSNYEQYF. The DNA of the CDR3 is TGTGCCAGCAGAACCGGGACTAGTAACTACGAGCAGTACTTC.

This clone was observed once. The J gene is TRBJ1-2, the V gene TRBV29-1; a weak D match, TRBD1 (5 bases). The V gene lost 8 bases and the J gene lost 0 bases, with 10 bases spanning the gap. Germline loops: CDR1 SQVTM, CDR2 ANQGSEA. The CDR3 totals 12 residues. This chain's CDR3 is CSTMGANYGYTF. CDR3 sequence (DNA): TGCAGCACCATGGGGGCTAACTATGGCTACACCTTC.

The V gene is TRBV2, the J gene TRBJ2-4; 8 bases agree with TRBD1. This CDR3 contains 13 residues. Trimming cost V 6 bases and J 11 bases; bases outside gene matches: 9. Germline assignment: CDR1 SNHLY and CDR2 FYNNEI. Written as DNA, the CDR3 is TGTGCCAGCAGGGGGACAGGTCAGTCTCTTCAGTACTTC. Translation gives CASRGTGQSLQYF. The variable domain in full, completed from reference TRBV2 and TRBJ2-4, reads EPEVTQTPSHQVTQMGQEVILRCVPISNHLYFYWYRQILGQKVEFLVSFYNNEISEKSEIFDDQFSVERPDGSNFTLKIRSTKLEDSAMYFCASRGTGQSLQYFGAGTRLSVL.

V is TRBV5-4 and J is TRBJ1-3; 7 nucleotides line up with TRBD1. The CDR3 consists of 18 residues. V was clipped by 0 bases and J by 0 bases; unmatched bases: 9. Looked up from germline, CDR1 is SGHNT and CDR2 is YYREEE (reference sequence). CDR3 amino acids: CASSLGGQAGLSGNTIYF. For the CDR3, the DNA is TGTGCCAGCAGCTTGGGAGGACAGGCCGGCCTCTCTGGAAACACCATATATTTT.

The chain carries TRBV10-3 and TRBJ2-7; D gene ambiguous. Trimming stripped 3 bases from V and 3 bases from J, with 18 bases between. This CDR3 has 16 amino acids. The germline gives CDR1 ENHRY, CDR2 SYGVKD. In nucleotides, the CDR3 is TGTGCCATCAGTGATTTCGGGTCAACTATTAACTACGAGCAGTACTTC. This codes for CAISDFGSTINYEQYF.

The genes are TRBV6-5 and TRBJ1-2; 8 positions match TRBD1. J gave up 4 bases and V 4 bases, and 8 bases lay outside the gene matches. Germline CDR1 MNHEY, CDR2 SVGAGI. This CDR3 comprises 15 residues. The CDR3 spells CASSFRTGPGYGYTF. The CDR3 coding sequence is TGTGCCAGCAGTTTTCGGACAGGGCCCGGCTATGGCTACACCTTC.

The chain joins TRBV29-1 to TRBJ2-5; 10 bases line up with TRBD1. Germline CDR1 reads SQVTM; CDR2 reads ANQGSEA. J was trimmed by 8 bases and V by 7 bases; bases with no gene match: 10. The length of the CDR3 is 13 residues. The CDR3 sequence: CSEKKTGGDTQYF. CDR3 DNA: TGCAGCGAAAAGAAGACAGGGGGCGATACCCAGTACTTC.

The gene calls are TRBV7-8 and TRBJ1-1; D gene uncertain. CDR1 is SGHVS, CDR2 FQNEAQ, per germline. This CDR3 has 14 amino acids. The V and J ends lost 1 base and 11 bases respectively, with 17 bases between them. The CDR3 loop reads CASSLVGKGIQAFF. CDR3 nucleotides: TGTGCCAGCAGCTTAGTGGGAAAGGGAATACAGGCTTTCTTT.

The DNA of the CDR3 is TGTGCCAGCAGTTTCGGACAGGACAGACACAACTATGGCTACACCTTC. Amino acids: CASSFGQDRHNYGYTF. V and J are TRBV6-6 and TRBJ1-2, with TRBD1 matching 7 bases. With V trimmed by 4 bases and J by 2 bases, 10 bases remained unmatched. CDR1 is MNHNY, CDR2 SVGAGI, per germline (reference sequence). This CDR3 has 16 residues.

The chain combines TRBV5-4 with TRBJ1-1; TRBD1 agrees at 7 bases. The length of the CDR3 is 16 residues. Germline V CDR1 and CDR2: SGHNT, YYREEE (reference sequence). With 4 bases clipped from V and 5 bases from J, the junction kept 14 bases outside the gene matches. The CDR3 DNA reads TGTGCCAGCAGCCCCCTACAGGGGAGAGCGGCGACTGAAGCTTTCTTT. Translated, it gives CASSPLQGRAATEAFF.

This chain connects TRBV2 to TRBJ1-5; D gene ambiguous. V shed 7 bases and J shed 3 bases, with 16 bases lying between them. CDR1 is SNHLY and CDR2 is FYNNEI in the germline V gene. This CDR3 spans 15 amino acids. Here the CDR3 DNA reads TGTGCCAGCACCGAGAGGGCGAACCTCAATCAGCCCCAGCATTTT. This sequence encodes CASTERANLNQPQHF.